The clone carrying this TCR beta chain has a count of ten or more. As yet, its antigen is unknown. With 1 base clipped from V and 5 bases from J, the junction kept 12 bases outside the gene matches. Germline CDR1 SEHNR, CDR2 FQNEAQ (reference sequence). This CDR3 spans 17 amino acids. These data are taken from a study of T cell repertoires in cytomegalovirus infection. Study background: Public TCR beta signatures marked donors with CMV infection and the matching HLA.

Notes on the study in general: Of the TCR beta families, the public ones yielded a cumulative frequency that identified carriers of CMV plus the relevant HLA. What dominated the ex vivo response were HLA-C-restricted CMV-specific TCR beta clonotypes.

Each CDR3 protein gets one entry after TCRdb re-called the reads with MiXCR. The table lists 450,000 to 600,000 distinct CDR3 sequences, about 11% of them singletons. The chain has TRBV7-9 and TRBJ1-1; 8 bases align to TRBD1. The sequenced material came from PBMCs. The origin of this receptor is a human donor in good health (CMV status not recorded). Some clones in this sample may be carry-over from other donors' samples. CDR3 in DNA: TGTGCCAGCAGCTTAGGAGGTGGGCAGGGGGCGCGGACTGAAGCTTTCTTT. Its translation is CASSLGGGQGARTEAFF.